This record looks at one T cell receptor (beta chain) sequence and its context. TCRdb passed the RACE reads through MiXCR, listing each CDR3 protein once. The sample records around 120,000 distinct CDR3 sequences, 12% being singletons. The record originates from a study of human T cells and chemical hapten exposure. In germline, CDR1 is KGHSH, CDR2 LQKENI. Germline trimming cut 4 bases from V and 2 bases from J; bases unmatched to any gene: 10. This CDR3 comprises 17 residues. Time point indicated: patch test 1, 2 weeks after DPC sensitization. Treatment of the sample: therapeutic diphenylcyclopropenone sensitization with weekly scalp DPC. Drawing of blood took place ahead of applying each patch test.

The V and J genes are TRBV18 and TRBJ2-3; 9 bases are shared with TRBD1. Source: whole blood, taken in connection with sensitization to the hapten diphenylcyclopropenone (DPC). The clonotype comes from a woman between 45 and 65 years old with alopecia areata. Some clones in this sample may be carry-over from other donors' samples. The CDR3 DNA reads as TGTGCCAGCTCACAGTCGGCATACAGGGGGCCCACAGATACGCAGTATTTT. It translates to CASSQSAYRGPTDTQYF.